This T cell receptor (beta chain) was profiled in a study of T cell changes during pregnancy in multiple sclerosis. This CDR3 has 14 residues. V trimming: 8 bases; J trimming: 5 bases; junction bases outside the gene matches: 5. Germline V gives CDR1 LNHDA, CDR2 SQIVND (reference sequence). Repertoires were generated with immunoSEQ multiplex PCR, while TCRdb's copy carries only in-frame clones and drops some. This sample has 55,000 to 85,000 clones, with about 90% found just once. The specimen comprised peripheral blood, sampled after pregnancy. The TCR comes from a female donor with multiple sclerosis, enrolled in a pregnancy study. The genes are TRBV19 and TRBJ2-2, with TRBD1 matching over 10 bases. The CDR3 loop reads CASRTGGGTGELFF. Here the CDR3 DNA reads TGTGCCAGTCGGACAGGGGGAGGGACCGGGGAGCTGTTTTTT.